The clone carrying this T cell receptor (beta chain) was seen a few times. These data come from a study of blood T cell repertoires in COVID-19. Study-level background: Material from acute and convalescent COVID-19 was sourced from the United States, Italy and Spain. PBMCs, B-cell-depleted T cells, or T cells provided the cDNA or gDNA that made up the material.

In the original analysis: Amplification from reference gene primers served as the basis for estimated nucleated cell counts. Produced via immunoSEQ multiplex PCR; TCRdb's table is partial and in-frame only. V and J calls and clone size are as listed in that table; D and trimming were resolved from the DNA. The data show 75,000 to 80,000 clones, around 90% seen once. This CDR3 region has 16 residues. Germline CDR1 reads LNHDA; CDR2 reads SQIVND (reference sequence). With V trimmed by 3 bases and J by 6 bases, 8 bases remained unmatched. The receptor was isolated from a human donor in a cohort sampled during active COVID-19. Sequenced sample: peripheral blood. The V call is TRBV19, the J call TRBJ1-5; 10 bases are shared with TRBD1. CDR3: CASSIGDRGPSQPQHF. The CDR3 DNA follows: TGTGCCAGTAGTATTGGAGACAGGGGGCCTAGTCAGCCCCAGCATTTT.